This T cell receptor beta chain is drawn from a study of regulatory T cells in long-lasting Graves disease. Findings and limits, study-wide: The analysis examined peripheral blood only and excluded thyroid tissue.

With regard to this clonotype: Its antigen is currently unknown. A far larger clone is off by one base, so a read error is likely.

The V end was cut by 8 bases, the J end by 6 bases, with 20 bases between. CDR3 length: 15 residues. Germline CDR1 reads PRHDT; CDR2 reads FYEKMQ (reference sequence). Time point meaning: newly diagnosed GD, antithyroid drugs for less than 3 months. Extracted PBMC RNA gave rise to the TCR library. For TCR beta, libraries came from iRepertoire HTBI primers and Arm-PCR of CDR3 regions. From the multiplex PCR reads, TCRdb called clonotypes with MiXCR, one entry per CDR3 protein. Altogether some 250,000 distinct CDR3 sequences are present, approximately 20% being singletons, with the ten largest covering approximately 15%. Another study also made use of these data, one on T cells in Graves' hyperthyroidism and ophthalmopathy. From that report: Stable Graves' hyperthyroidism denoted no ophthalmopathy progression over 18 months.

Sequenced material: peripheral blood mononuclear cells (PBMCs), taken at new diagnosis, from a patient treated with antithyroid drugs. The origin of this receptor is a woman under 40 with Graves disease. The rearrangement uses TRBV13 and TRBJ2-1; TRBD1 or TRBD2 may be the D gene (5 bases each). The CDR3 region has the DNA TGTGCCAGCTCCCGAACCGGGACGTACGTCAATGAGCAGTTCTTC. Its translation: CASSRTGTYVNEQFF.